This paragraph covers one T cell receptor (beta chain) sequence. Antigen unknown. Stated treatment: 15 Gy SBRT to primary tumor, nephrectomy 4 weeks later. Here immunoSEQ multiplex PCR was the method, and the copy in TCRdb shows in-frame clones only, minus some. The sample lists fewer than 15,000 clones, 25% to 35% occurring once. The data belong to a study of radiation and T cells in renal cell carcinoma. The length of the CDR3 is 16 residues. In germline, CDR1 is SGHVS, CDR2 FQNEAQ. Trimming removed 0 bases from V and 6 bases from J, with 12 bases in between. Study-wide points: Sampling covered only 0.75 to 1 g of each tumor.

This TCR was recovered from a man aged 55 to 69 with renal cell carcinoma. Sample: tumor tissue, taken from a patient whose treatment included radiotherapy and nephrectomy. The V call is TRBV7-8, the J call TRBJ1-6; possible D gene TRBD1, 5 bases. This CDR3 reads CASSLAQGHGNSPLHF. The CDR3 DNA reads as TGTGCCAGCAGCTTAGCTCAAGGACACGGTAATTCACCCCTCCACTTT.